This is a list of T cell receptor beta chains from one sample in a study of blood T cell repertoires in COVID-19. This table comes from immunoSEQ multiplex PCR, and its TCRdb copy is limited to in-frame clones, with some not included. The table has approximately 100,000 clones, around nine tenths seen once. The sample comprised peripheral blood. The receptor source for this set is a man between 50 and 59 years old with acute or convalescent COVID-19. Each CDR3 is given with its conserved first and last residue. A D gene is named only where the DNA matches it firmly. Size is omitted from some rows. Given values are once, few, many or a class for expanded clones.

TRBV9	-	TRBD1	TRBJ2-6	CASSVTGAGANVLTF	TGTGCCAGCAGCGTTACAGGGGCTGGGGCCAACGTCCTGACTTTC
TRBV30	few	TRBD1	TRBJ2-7	CAWSLVGTGQRYF	TGTGCCTGGAGTCTAGTTGGGACGGGACAGAGGTACTTC
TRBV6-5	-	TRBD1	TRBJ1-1	CASSYAGQGVTEAFF	TGTGCCAGCAGTTACGCGGGACAGGGGGTAACTGAAGCTTTCTTT
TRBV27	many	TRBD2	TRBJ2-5	CASSWTSGMGQETQYF	TGTGCCAGCAGCTGGACTAGCGGGATGGGGCAAGAGACCCAGTACTTC
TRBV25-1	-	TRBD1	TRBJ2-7	CASSTGTVVYEQYF	TGTGCCAGCAGTACCGGGACAGTAGTCTACGAGCAGTACTTC
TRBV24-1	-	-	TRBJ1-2	CAVADRLNYGYTF	TGTGCGGTAGCCGACAGGCTCAACTATGGCTACACCTTC
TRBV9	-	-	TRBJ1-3	CASSEGESGNTIYF	TGTGCCAGCAGCGAAGGGGAATCTGGAAACACCATATATTTT
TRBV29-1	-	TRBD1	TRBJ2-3	CSVEAGTGTDTQYF	TGCAGCGTTGAAGCCGGGACAGGGACAGATACGCAGTATTTT
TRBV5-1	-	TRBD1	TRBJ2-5	CASSTLTGSETQYF	TGCGCCAGCAGCACGTTGACAGGGTCAGAGACCCAGTACTTC
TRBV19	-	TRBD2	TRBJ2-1	CASGLTSGSSYNEQFF	TGTGCCAGTGGGTTGACTAGCGGGAGCTCCTACAATGAGCAGTTCTTC
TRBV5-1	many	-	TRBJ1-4	CASSLGPGPVSNEKLFF	TGCGCCAGCAGCTTGGGTCCAGGCCCTGTGTCTAACGAAAAACTGTTTTTT
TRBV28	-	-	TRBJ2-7	CASSLSYSYEQYF	TGTGCCAGCAGCCTTAGCTACTCCTACGAGCAGTACTTC
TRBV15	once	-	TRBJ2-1	CATSRGTVSYNEQFF	TGTGCCACCAGCAGAGGAACGGTATCCTACAATGAGCAGTTCTTC
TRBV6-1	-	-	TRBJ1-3	CASSENQQGTGNTIYF	TGTGCCAGCAGTGAAAATCAACAGGGTACTGGAAACACCATATATTTT
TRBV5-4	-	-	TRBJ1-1	CASSFGGGLNTEAFF	TGTGCCAGCAGCTTTGGGGGGGGCCTGAACACTGAAGCTTTCTTT
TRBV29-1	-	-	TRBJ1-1	CSARDMNTEAFF	TGCAGCGCCCGGGACATGAACACTGAAGCTTTCTTT
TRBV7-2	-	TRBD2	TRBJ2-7	CASSLGVTSGAYEQYF	TGTGCCAGCAGCTTAGGGGTGACTAGCGGGGCCTACGAGCAGTACTTC
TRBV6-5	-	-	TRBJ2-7	CASRLLVPYEQYF	TGTGCCAGCAGGCTACTAGTTCCCTACGAGCAGTACTTC
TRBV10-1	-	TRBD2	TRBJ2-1	CASSGTSHGRSYNEQFF	TGCGCCAGCAGTGGGACTAGCCATGGTCGATCCTACAATGAGCAGTTCTTC
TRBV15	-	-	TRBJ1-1	CATSRPGVHTEAFF	TGTGCCACCAGCAGACCAGGGGTACACACTGAAGCTTTCTTT
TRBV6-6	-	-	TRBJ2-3	CASSYDSPVQYF	TGTGCCAGCAGTTACGACTCCCCGGTGCAGTATTTT
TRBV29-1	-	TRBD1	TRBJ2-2	CSVGQGATDGELFF	TGCAGCGTCGGGCAGGGGGCGACTGACGGGGAGCTGTTTTTT
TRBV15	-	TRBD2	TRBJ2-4	CATSRALGASGRALSKAKNIQYF	TGTGCCACCAGCAGAGCATTGGGGGCTAGCGGGAGGGCCCTCAGTAAGGCCAAAAACATTCAGTACTTC
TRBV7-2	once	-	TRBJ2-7	CASSLTQGTFQGF	TGTGCCAGCAGCTTAACACAGGGAACCTTCCAAGGCTTC
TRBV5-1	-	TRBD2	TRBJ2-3	CASSGDGRRSTDTQYF	TGCGCCAGCAGCGGGGACGGGAGGAGAAGCACAGATACGCAGTATTTT